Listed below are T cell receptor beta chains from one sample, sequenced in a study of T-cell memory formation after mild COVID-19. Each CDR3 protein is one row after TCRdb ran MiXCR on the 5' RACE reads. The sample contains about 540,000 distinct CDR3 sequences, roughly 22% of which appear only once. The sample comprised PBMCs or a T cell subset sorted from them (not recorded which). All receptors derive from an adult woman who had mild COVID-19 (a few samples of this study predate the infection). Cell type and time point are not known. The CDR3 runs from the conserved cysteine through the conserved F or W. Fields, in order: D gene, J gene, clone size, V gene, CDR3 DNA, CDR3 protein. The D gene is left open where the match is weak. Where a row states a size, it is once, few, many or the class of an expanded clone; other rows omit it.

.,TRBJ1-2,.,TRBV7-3,TGTGCCAGCAGCTTAGGTGGCCCAGGGGAAGGGGGCTACACCTTC,CASSLGGPGEGGYTF
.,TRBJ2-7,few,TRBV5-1,TGCGCCAGCAGCCCCGAAGTTGGAAAGGGGTTCGGGAACGAGCAGTACTTC,CASSPEVGKGFGNEQYF
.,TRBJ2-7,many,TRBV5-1,TGCGCCAGCAGCTTGGTGGACAGACACGAGCAGTACTTC,CASSLVDRHEQYF
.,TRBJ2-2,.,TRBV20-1,TGCAGTGCTAGGCGGGACCATAACACCGGGGAGCTGTTTTTT,CSARRDHNTGELFF
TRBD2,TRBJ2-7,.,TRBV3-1,TGTGCCAGCAGCCTCTCGACTAGCGGGAGAATCGAGCAGTACTTC,CASSLSTSGRIEQYF
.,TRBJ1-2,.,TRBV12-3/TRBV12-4,TGTGCCAGCAGTTTTTCTGGTTATGGCTACACCTTC,CASSFSGYGYTF
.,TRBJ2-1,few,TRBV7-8,TGTGCCAGCAGGCCCGGGACACACTCCTACAATGAGCAGTTCTTC,CASRPGTHSYNEQFF
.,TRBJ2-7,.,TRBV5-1,TGCGCCAGCAGCTCCTACAGGGAAGGCGAGCAGTACTTC,CASSSYREGEQYF
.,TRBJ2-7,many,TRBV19,TGTGCCACCCTCTCAACGGGCGGGTACGAGCAGTACTTC,CATLSTGGYEQYF
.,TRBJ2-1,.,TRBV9,TGTGCCAGCAGCCCCCCGGGAAGTTACAATGAGCAGTTCTTC,CASSPPGSYNEQFF
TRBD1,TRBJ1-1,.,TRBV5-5,TGTGCCAGCAGCATAACAGGGGTGTGGACTGAAGCTTTCTTT,CASSITGVWTEAFF
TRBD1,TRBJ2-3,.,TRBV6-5,TGTGCCAGCAGTAACCGACAGGGTAGGACAGATACGCAGTATTTT,CASSNRQGRTDTQYF
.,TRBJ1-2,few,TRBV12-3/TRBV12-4,TGTGCCAGCAGCCCCGAGGGCCGCTATGGCTACACCTTC,CASSPEGRYGYTF
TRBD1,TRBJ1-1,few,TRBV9,TGTGCCAGCAGCGCTGACAGGGGGCTTGGCACTGAAGCTTTCTTT,CASSADRGLGTEAFF
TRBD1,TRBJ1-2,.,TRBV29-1,TGCAGCGTTGGTGACAGGGGTGATTATGGCTACACCTTC,CSVGDRGDYGYTF
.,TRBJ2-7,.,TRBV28,TGTGCCAGCAGTTTAACACAGGGTCCGGGAACCTACGAGCAGTACTTC,CASSLTQGPGTYEQYF
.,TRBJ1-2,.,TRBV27,TGTGCCAGCAGTCAAACCCGGGCCTACTATGGCTACACCTTC,CASSQTRAYYGYTF
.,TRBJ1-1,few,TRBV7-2,TGTGCCAGCAGCTTAGCTACGCTGGCTACGGCTGAAGCTTTCTTT,CASSLATLATAEAFF
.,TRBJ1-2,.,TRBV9,TGTGCCAGCAGCAATACGGAGGTAGGGGGCTACACCTTC,CASSNTEVGGYTF
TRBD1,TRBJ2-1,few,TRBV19,TGTGCCAGTAGTATGGACAGGGGAAGGCAGTTCTTC,CASSMDRGRQFF
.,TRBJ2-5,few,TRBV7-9,TGTGCCAGCAGCTTAGAAGGGCCTAAAAAAGAGACCCAGTACTTC,CASSLEGPKKETQYF
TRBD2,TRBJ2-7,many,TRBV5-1,TGCGCCAGCAGCTTCCGGACTAGCTACGAGCAGTACTTC,CASSFRTSYEQYF
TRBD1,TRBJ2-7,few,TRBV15,TGTGCCACGACAACAAACAGGGGGACCTACGAGCAGTACTTC,CATTTNRGTYEQYF
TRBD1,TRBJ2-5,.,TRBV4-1,TGCGCCAGCAGCCAGGGACAGACCCCTCCCGTGGAGACCCAGTACTTC,CASSQGQTPPVETQYF
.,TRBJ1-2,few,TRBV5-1,TGCGCCAGCAGCTTGGGGGGGTCGGATGGCTACACCTTC,CASSLGGSDGYTF
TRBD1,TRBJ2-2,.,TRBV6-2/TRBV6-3,TGTGCCAGCCACAGGGGGTCAAACACCGGGGAGCTGTTTTTT,CASHRGSNTGELFF
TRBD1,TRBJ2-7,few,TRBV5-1,TGCGCCAGCAGCCACCGGGACAGGGCAGGCGAGCAGTACTTC,CASSHRDRAGEQYF
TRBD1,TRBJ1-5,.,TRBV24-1,TGTGCCATACAGGGGGCAGGCAATCAGCCCCAGCATTTT,CAIQGAGNQPQHF
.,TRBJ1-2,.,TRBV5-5,TGTGCCAGCAGCTTAACGACCGTTGACTATGGCTACACCTTC,CASSLTTVDYGYTF
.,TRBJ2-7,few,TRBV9,TGTGCCAGCAGCGTAGGCGGCGGGCCGGGTACCGAGCAGTACTTC,CASSVGGGPGTEQYF
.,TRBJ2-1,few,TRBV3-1,TGTGCCAGCAGCCAAGATGGTCAGGGAGGACCCTACAATGAGCAGTTCTTC,CASSQDGQGGPYNEQFF
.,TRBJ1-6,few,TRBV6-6,TGTGCCAGCAGCCCATGGATACCGGGACAAATTAATTCACCCCTCCACTTT,CASSPWIPGQINSPLHF
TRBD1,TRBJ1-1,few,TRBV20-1,TGCAGTGCTAGAGACCCCGGACAGGGGAACACTGAAGCTTTCTTT,CSARDPGQGNTEAFF
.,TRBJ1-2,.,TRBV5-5,TGTGCCAGCAGCTTGGGAGGAGGAATCTATGGCTACACCTTC,CASSLGGGIYGYTF
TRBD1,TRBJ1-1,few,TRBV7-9,TGTGCCAGCAACTCTTATGACAGGGAGAACACTGAAGCTTTCTTT,CASNSYDRENTEAFF
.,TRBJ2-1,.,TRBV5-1,TGCGCCAGCAGCCCCGAGAGCTTGAACCAGGGCTCCTACAATGAGCAGTTCTTC,CASSPESLNQGSYNEQFF
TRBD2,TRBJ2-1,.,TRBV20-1,TGCAGTGCTAGGGGGCCGCTGCGGGAGGAAAGCTCCTACAATGAGCAGTTCTTC,CSARGPLREESSYNEQFF
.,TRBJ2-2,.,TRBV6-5,TGTGCCAGCAGTTACCTCCCTACCGGGGCTGTGGAGCTGTTTTTT,CASSYLPTGAVELFF
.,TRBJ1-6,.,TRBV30,TGTGCCTGGAGGGCAGGGAGAAATCATTCACCCCTCCACTTT,CAWRAGRNHSPLHF
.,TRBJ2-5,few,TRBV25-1,TGTGCCAGCAGTGAATACGGGACCCAGTACTTC,CASSEYGTQYF
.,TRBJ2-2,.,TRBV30,TGTGCCTGGAACAGGGTGAACACCGGGGAGCTGTTTTTT,CAWNRVNTGELFF
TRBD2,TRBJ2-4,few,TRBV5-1,TGCGCCAGCAGCATAGGGACTAGCGGGAGCGAAAACATTCAGTACTTC,CASSIGTSGSENIQYF
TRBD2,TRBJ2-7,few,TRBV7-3,TGTGCCAGCAGCCTAGGGGCGGGAGCCGCCTACGAGCAGTACTTC,CASSLGAGAAYEQYF
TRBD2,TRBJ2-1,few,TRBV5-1,TGCGCCAGCAGCCCCGGGACTAGCGGGGGGGCTATAGGTAATGAGCAGTTCTTC,CASSPGTSGGAIGNEQFF
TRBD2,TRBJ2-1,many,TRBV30,TGTGCCTGTAGACTAGCGGGAGTAGGGGAGCAGTTCTTC,CACRLAGVGEQFF
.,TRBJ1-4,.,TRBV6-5,TGTGCCAGCAGTTACTCCCAAGGGAGGACAAAACTGTTTTTT,CASSYSQGRTKLFF
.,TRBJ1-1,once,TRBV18,TGTGCCAGCTCACCCACATTGGGGAAGACTGAAGCTTTCTTT,CASSPTLGKTEAFF
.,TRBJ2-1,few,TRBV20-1,TGCAGTGCTAGAGACCGGAGTGACTACAATGAGCAGTTCTTC,CSARDRSDYNEQFF
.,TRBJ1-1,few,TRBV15,TGTGCCACCAGCAGAGACCCCGGGACCACGACTGAAGCTTTCTTT,CATSRDPGTTTEAFF
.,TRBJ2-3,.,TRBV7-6,TGTGCCAGCAGCTTATATGAGGGAGATACGCAGTATTTT,CASSLYEGDTQYF
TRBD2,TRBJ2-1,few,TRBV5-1,TGCGCCAGCAGCAGGGGACTAGCGGACTACAATGAGCAGTTCTTC,CASSRGLADYNEQFF
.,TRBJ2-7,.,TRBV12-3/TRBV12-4,TGTGCCAGCAGTTTTGAAGTAGGCGAGCAGTACTTC,CASSFEVGEQYF
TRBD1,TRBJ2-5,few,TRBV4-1,TGCGCCAGCAGCCAAGCCCTGACAGGGGCCAGGGGAGAGACCCAGTACTTC,CASSQALTGARGETQYF
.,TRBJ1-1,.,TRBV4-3,TGCGCCAGCAGCCCGGGAGGCCGTAGGAACACTGAAGCTTTCTTT,CASSPGGRRNTEAFF
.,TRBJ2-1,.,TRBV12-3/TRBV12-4,TGTGCCAGCAGTTTAAACCCAAGGGAGCAGTTCTTC,CASSLNPREQFF
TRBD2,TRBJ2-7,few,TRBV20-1,TGCAGTGCTCGGGGGACTAGCGGGAGAAACGAGCAGTACTTC,CSARGTSGRNEQYF
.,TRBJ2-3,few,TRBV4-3,TGCGCCAGCAGCCAGCATAGCACAGATACGCAGTATTTT,CASSQHSTDTQYF
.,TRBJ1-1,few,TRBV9,TGTGCCAGCAGCGCCGGGGACGGTAGCAAGACTGAAGCTTTCTTT,CASSAGDGSKTEAFF
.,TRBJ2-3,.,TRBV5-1,TGCGCCAGCAGCTTATCTTCGAGGACAGATACGCAGTATTTT,CASSLSSRTDTQYF